This TCR beta chain was obtained from a study of tumor-infiltrating lymphocytes in primary liver carcinoma. Comment on this clonotype: Its antigen is still unknown. An end of the junction differs from the germline gene, which may be a read error.

The template, about 500 ng total RNA, yielded TCR beta cDNA made with a constant-region primer. What produced the TCR beta libraries was three nested multiplex PCR rounds using slightly modified ARM-PCR. TRBV1-TRBV30 forward and Cbeta reverse primers drove the first two roughly 10-cycle rounds. MiXCR, applied by TCRdb to the multiplex PCR reads, yields one record per CDR3 protein. This sample has about 310,000 distinct CDR3 sequences, with about 50% found just once. The source of the blood RNA was unsorted whole blood, and germline DNA was extracted as well. General observations from the study: The bulk unsorted samples meant that CD4+ and CD8+ repertoires went uncompared. For tumor-adjacent and tumor-blood pairs, overlap was less than that seen for tumor region pairs.

Germline CDR1 and CDR2: SGHAT and FQNNGV. The CDR3 has 16 residues. The genes are TRBV11-2 and TRBJ2-5, with 10 bases identical to TRBD2. Sequencing used peripheral blood. The source of this sequence is a woman younger than 45 with primary liver carcinoma and hepatitis B virus infection. As DNA, the CDR3 is TGTGCCAGCAGCTTGGAACTAGCGGGGACGGAAGAGACCCCGTACTTC. Residues: CASSLELAGTEETPYF.